This TCR beta chain derives from a study of cytomegalovirus exposure and HLA in healthy donors. Broader study findings: For most TCR beta V segments, an earlier analysis put the productive rate at about 87% or about 30% of the time.

As concerns this clone: Its antigen is currently unknown.

Per the germline V gene, CDR1 is SGHRS and CDR2 is YFSETQ. The length of the CDR3 is 16 residues. After removal of 3 bases from V and 0 bases from J, the junction contained 6 bases not matched to a gene. The PCR contained 60 Vbeta and 13 Jbeta primers. Sequenced by immunoSEQ multiplex PCR; TCRdb stores in-frame clones only, minus some. This table holds some 150,000 clones, around 90% found once. The receptor was derived from a woman aged 25-40 years in good health and CMV-seronegative. The specimen was PBMCs. V and J are TRBV5-1 and TRBJ1-3; TRBD1 matches 7 bases. CDR3 region: CASSSGQASSGNTIYF. The CDR3 coding sequence is TGCGCCAGCAGCTCAGGACAGGCTTCCTCTGGAAACACCATATATTTT.